This entry lists 11 T cell receptor beta chains sequenced from one sample in a study of OX40 agonist ivuxolimab in advanced cancers. To prepare the library, the immunoSEQ multiplex PCR assay was applied. Sourced from immuneACCESS, this table was stored by TCRdb with only in-frame sequences that have V and J called. A share of the clones is absent; for the studies checked, an unresolved V gene accounts for under half, and the remainder has no known explanation. In this sample the table shows tens of thousands of clones, around 90% of which occur a single time. The ten top clones hold 0.4% to 0.5% of the sample. Sequenced material: CD4+ or CD8+ T cells sorted from blood, taken in a trial of the OX40 agonist ivuxolimab. Source of these receptors: an adult with an advanced solid tumor such as melanoma, head and neck, liver or kidney cancer.

Remarks on this clone: One junction end does not reproduce the germline sequence, and a read error may be involved. This chain joins TRBV15 and TRBJ1-1; TRBD1 is a possible D gene (6 bases). The CDR3 runs 14 residues. Germline CDR1 reads LNHNV; CDR2 reads YYDKDF (reference sequence). The CDR3 loop reads CATRRGQTNTEAFF. DNA of the CDR3: TGTGCCACCAGGAGAGGACAGACGAACACTGAAGCTTTCTTT. The whole variable domain, remainder taken from reference TRBV15 and TRBJ1-1, is DAMVIQNPRYQVTQFGKPVTLSCSQTLNHNVMYWYQQKSSQAPKLLFHYYDKDFNNEADTPDNFQSRRPNTSFCFLDIRSPGLGDTAMYLCATRRGQTNTEAFFGQGTRLTVV.

This clone turned up a few times. This chain connects TRBV5-6 to TRBJ1-5, with D possibly TRBD1 on 5 matching bases. The CDR3 sequence is 13 residues long. Per the germline V gene, CDR1 is SGHDT and CDR2 is YYEEEE. Trimming pared 4 bases from V and 3 bases from J, leaving 8 bases between. The CDR3 protein is CASSGDPNQPQHF. DNA of the CDR3: TGTGCCAGCAGCGGGGACCCCAATCAGCCCCAGCATTTT.

Only one count was recorded for this clone. CDR3 sequence reads: CAWTVTPYTEAFF. The CDR3 DNA follows: TGTGCCTGGACCGTGACACCCTACACTGAAGCTTTCTTT. This rearrangement joins TRBV30 to TRBJ1-1; D remains ambiguous. The V and J ends lost 4 bases and 3 bases respectively, with 12 bases between them. This CDR3 is built from 13 residues. CDR1 is GTSNPN and CDR2 is SVGIG in the germline V gene (reference sequence). Full variable domain (rest looked up from reference TRBV30 and TRBJ1-1): SQTIHQWPATLVQPVGSPLSLECTVEGTSNPNLYWYRQAAGRGLQLLFYSVGIGQISSEVPQNLSASRPQDRQFILSSKKLLLSDSGFYLCAWTVTPYTEAFFGQGTRLTVV.

V is TRBV30 and J is TRBJ1-2, with D perhaps matching TRBD1 (5 bases). The CDR3 spans 12 residues. V was cut by 2 bases and J by 5 bases, with 9 bases left in between. Germline values: CDR1 GTSNPN, CDR2 SVGIG (reference sequence). The CDR3 DNA is TGTGCCTGGAGTACGGGACCTTATGGCTACACCTTC. This translates into CAWSTGPYGYTF.

CDR3 bases: TGTGCCAGCAGTGGACAACCGACAGGGGGCGGGGGTGAGCAGTTCTTC. Translation gives CASSGQPTGGGGEQFF. This chain connects TRBV6-1 to TRBJ2-1; 10 nucleotides match TRBD1. V trimming: 4 bases; J trimming: 9 bases; junction bases outside the gene matches: 12. Per the germline V gene, CDR1 is MNHNS and CDR2 is SASEGT. CDR3 length: 16 residues.

The genes are TRBV19 and TRBJ1-5, with a weak D call TRBD1 (5 bases). The germline CDR1 and CDR2 sequences are LNHDA and SQIVND (reference sequence). This CDR3 spans 16 amino acids. The V end lost 6 bases, the J end lost 3 bases, and 18 bases lay between the germline ends. The DNA of the CDR3 is TGTGCCAGTAGACCCGGGGACGGTGGATCCAATCAGCCCCAGCATTTT. Protein product: CASRPGDGGSNQPQHF.

The chain employs TRBV7-2 and TRBJ2-7, with 8 bases identical to TRBD2. Germline V gives CDR1 SGHTA, CDR2 FQGNSA. This CDR3 is 16 amino acids long. V shed 2 bases and J 0 bases; nucleotides not matched to a gene: 6. This CDR3 is CASSLHGRASSYEQYF. CDR3 in DNA: TGTGCCAGCAGCTTACACGGGAGGGCCTCCTCCTACGAGCAGTACTTC.

The chain joins TRBV5-1 to TRBJ1-1; D possibly corresponds to TRBD1 (6 bases). In germline, CDR1 is SGHRS, CDR2 YFSETQ. The CDR3 totals 15 residues. V lost 1 base to trimming and J lost 6 bases, with 16 bases between them. CDR3: CASSLNGGEGAEAFF. In DNA, the CDR3 is TGCGCCAGCAGCTTGAACGGGGGCGAGGGCGCTGAAGCTTTCTTT. The full variable domain, in which reference TRBV5-1 and TRBJ1-1 provide the parts outside the CDR3, is KAGVTQTPRYLIKTRGQQVTLSCSPISGHRSVSWYQQTPGQGLQFLFEYFSETQRNKGNFPGRFSGRQFSNSRSEMNVSTLELGDSALYLCASSLNGGEGAEAFFGQGTRLTVV.

This chain links TRBV6-6 with TRBJ1-3; 8 nucleotides line up with TRBD1. The CDR3 contains 15 residues. The germline gives CDR1 MNHNY, CDR2 SVGAGI (reference sequence). Unmatched junction bases numbered 6, after V lost 6 bases and J lost 2 bases. The CDR3 is CASSPIQGAGNTIYF. DNA of the CDR3: TGTGCCAGCAGCCCGATACAGGGGGCTGGAAACACCATATATTTT.

V and J are TRBV5-4 and TRBJ2-2; the D gene is possibly TRBD2 (6 bases). Germline lookup yields CDR1 SGHNT and CDR2 YYREEE (reference sequence). CDR3 length: 15 residues. With 2 bases removed from V and 5 bases from J, the gap between germline ends came to 13 bases. CDR3 DNA: TGTGCCAGCAGCTTCTCCTCGGGGGTTACCGGGGAGCTGTTTTTT. Translated, it gives CASSFSSGVTGELFF.

The chain combines TRBV9 with TRBJ1-4; TRBD1 matches 12 bases. The CDR3 extends over 17 amino acids. V dropped 4 bases and J dropped 1; count of bases not matched to a gene: 5. Germline V lookup: CDR1 SGDLS, CDR2 YYNGEE. CDR3 sequence reads: CASSPRDRGRTNEKLFF. CDR3 DNA: TGTGCCAGCAGCCCGCGGGACAGGGGGCGAACTAATGAAAAACTGTTTTTT.